Listed below are T cell receptor beta chains from one sample, sequenced in a study of PD-1 blockade in classical Hodgkin lymphoma. Using immunoSEQ multiplex PCR, the repertoire was profiled, and TCRdb retains in-frame clones only, with some absent. The table lists 9,500 to 12,000 clones, about four fifths of them singletons. Sequencing used CD8+ T cells from blood, obtained at baseline. The receptor set was obtained from a human donor with classical Hodgkin lymphoma. Each CDR3 is given with its conserved first and last residue. The D gene is left open where the match is weak. Part of the rows lack a size; the others show once, few, many or a class for expanded clones.

j_gene: TRBJ2-1; abundance: NA; v_gene: TRBV19; d_gene: NA; CDR3aa: CASSIWQEAGNEQFF; CDR3nt: TGTGCCAGTAGTATATGGCAGGAGGCTGGCAATGAGCAGTTCTTC
j_gene: TRBJ2-7; abundance: once; v_gene: TRBV4-1; d_gene: NA; CDR3aa: CASSQEAGRAYEQYF; CDR3nt: TGCGCCAGCAGCCAAGAGGCGGGCAGGGCCTACGAGCAGTACTTC
j_gene: TRBJ2-7; abundance: NA; v_gene: TRBV5-4; d_gene: TRBD1; CDR3aa: CASSPGRGPYEQYF; CDR3nt: TGTGCCAGCAGCCCTGGCAGGGGGCCCTACGAGCAGTACTTC
j_gene: TRBJ2-7; abundance: NA; v_gene: TRBV6-1; d_gene: TRBD2; CDR3aa: CASRSALSGSYEQYF; CDR3nt: TGTGCCAGCCGCAGTGCCTTGAGCGGGAGCTACGAGCAGTACTTC
j_gene: TRBJ2-7; abundance: NA; v_gene: TRBV30; d_gene: TRBD1; CDR3aa: CAYKTGESYEQYF; CDR3nt: TGTGCCTACAAGACAGGGGAATCCTACGAGCAGTACTTC
j_gene: TRBJ2-5; abundance: NA; v_gene: TRBV4-1; d_gene: NA; CDR3aa: CASSRPEILTEETQYF; CDR3nt: TGCGCCAGCAGCCGCCCCGAGATCCTGACGGAAGAGACCCAGTACTTC
j_gene: TRBJ1-2; abundance: NA; v_gene: TRBV29-1; d_gene: NA; CDR3aa: CSVDVTGNYGYTF; CDR3nt: TGCAGCGTTGATGTGACGGGTAACTATGGCTACACCTTC
j_gene: TRBJ2-7; abundance: NA; v_gene: TRBV20-1; d_gene: NA; CDR3aa: CSARGPSEQYF; CDR3nt: TGCAGTGCTAGAGGGCCCAGCGAGCAATACTTC
j_gene: TRBJ1-1; abundance: NA; v_gene: TRBV28; d_gene: TRBD1; CDR3aa: CASSLIVSGQGYTEAFF; CDR3nt: TGTGCCAGCAGTTTAATAGTGTCGGGACAGGGGTACACTGAAGCTTTCTTT
j_gene: TRBJ2-3; abundance: NA; v_gene: TRBV13; d_gene: NA; CDR3aa: CASSAPWTSRTDTQYF; CDR3nt: TGTGCCAGCAGCGCCCCGTGGACATCACGCACAGATACGCAGTATTTT
j_gene: TRBJ2-7; abundance: NA; v_gene: TRBV30; d_gene: NA; CDR3aa: CAWSWGLEQYF; CDR3nt: TGTGCCTGGAGTTGGGGTCTCGAGCAGTACTTC
j_gene: TRBJ1-1; abundance: NA; v_gene: TRBV30; d_gene: TRBD1; CDR3aa: CAWRRTGGTEAFF; CDR3nt: TGTGCCTGGAGGAGGACAGGGGGCACTGAAGCTTTCTTT
j_gene: TRBJ1-1; abundance: NA; v_gene: TRBV7-9; d_gene: TRBD1; CDR3aa: CASSLSGTVNTEAFF; CDR3nt: TGTGCCAGCAGCTTAAGTGGGACAGTGAACACTGAAGCTTTCTTT
j_gene: TRBJ1-2; abundance: NA; v_gene: TRBV7-2; d_gene: TRBD1; CDR3aa: CASSGSGTGYGYTF; CDR3nt: TGTGCCAGCAGCGGCTCCGGGACAGGCTATGGCTACACCTTC
j_gene: TRBJ2-7; abundance: NA; v_gene: TRBV11-2; d_gene: NA; CDR3aa: CASSLAAGISYEQYF; CDR3nt: TGTGCCAGCAGCTTAGCCGCAGGGATCTCCTACGAGCAGTACTTC
j_gene: TRBJ2-3; abundance: NA; v_gene: TRBV11-2; d_gene: NA; CDR3aa: CASSLLEDDSVTQYF; CDR3nt: TGTGCCAGCAGCTTACTTGAAGACGATTCGGTTACGCAGTATTTT
j_gene: TRBJ1-1; abundance: NA; v_gene: TRBV6-4; d_gene: NA; CDR3aa: CASSETGNTEAFF; CDR3nt: TGTGCCAGCAGTGAAACAGGGAACACTGAAGCTTTCTTT
j_gene: TRBJ1-2; abundance: few; v_gene: TRBV4-1; d_gene: NA; CDR3aa: CASSQDLGYNYGYTF; CDR3nt: TGCGCCAGCAGCCAAGATCTGGGCTACAACTATGGCTACACCTTC
j_gene: TRBJ2-1; abundance: once; v_gene: TRBV19; d_gene: TRBD2; CDR3aa: CASSISSGRLHEQFF; CDR3nt: TGTGCCAGTAGTATTTCTAGCGGGAGGTTGCATGAGCAGTTCTTC
j_gene: TRBJ1-2; abundance: NA; v_gene: TRBV30; d_gene: NA; CDR3aa: CAWEYGAGVIDGYTF; CDR3nt: TGTGCCTGGGAGTATGGGGCAGGGGTAATCGATGGCTACACCTTC
j_gene: TRBJ1-1; abundance: NA; v_gene: TRBV30; d_gene: NA; CDR3aa: CAWSVPSGGYTEAFF; CDR3nt: TGTGCCTGGAGTGTGCCCTCCGGGGGCTACACTGAAGCTTTCTTT
j_gene: TRBJ1-2; abundance: NA; v_gene: TRBV5-1; d_gene: NA; CDR3aa: CASSLDTSYGYTF; CDR3nt: TGCGCCAGCAGCTTGGACACTAGCTATGGCTACACCTTC
j_gene: TRBJ1-2; abundance: NA; v_gene: TRBV27; d_gene: NA; CDR3aa: CASSPVGGYVGYGYTF; CDR3nt: TGTGCCAGCAGTCCCGTGGGGGGATATGTAGGTTATGGCTACACCTTC
j_gene: TRBJ2-1; abundance: NA; v_gene: TRBV4-3; d_gene: TRBD2; CDR3aa: CASSQGLGLAGGYSYNEQFF; CDR3nt: TGCGCCAGCAGCCAAGGACTCGGACTAGCGGGAGGGTACAGTTACAATGAGCAGTTCTTC
j_gene: TRBJ1-5; abundance: NA; v_gene: TRBV15; d_gene: TRBD1; CDR3aa: CATSRDWGGTEISNQPQHF; CDR3nt: TGTGCCACCAGCAGAGATTGGGGCGGGACAGAGATTAGCAATCAGCCCCAGCATTTT
j_gene: TRBJ2-1; abundance: NA; v_gene: TRBV28; d_gene: NA; CDR3aa: CASSLPPSGSGYNEQFF; CDR3nt: TGTGCCAGCAGTTTGCCCCCATCCGGGAGTGGGTACAATGAGCAGTTCTTC
j_gene: TRBJ2-7; abundance: medium-sized; v_gene: TRBV7-9; d_gene: NA; CDR3aa: CASSPPATAGEQYF; CDR3nt: TGTGCCAGCAGCCCCCCCGCGACAGCTGGCGAGCAGTACTTC
j_gene: TRBJ1-5; abundance: NA; v_gene: TRBV28; d_gene: NA; CDR3aa: CASQHRGNQPQHF; CDR3nt: TGTGCCAGTCAGCATAGGGGAAATCAGCCCCAGCATTTT
j_gene: TRBJ2-7; abundance: NA; v_gene: TRBV28; d_gene: NA; CDR3aa: CASIATVRGEQYF; CDR3nt: TGTGCCAGCATTGCGACAGTACGGGGCGAGCAGTACTTC
j_gene: TRBJ2-7; abundance: once; v_gene: TRBV19; d_gene: TRBD1; CDR3aa: CASSPTGQGSYEQYF; CDR3nt: TGTGCCAGTAGTCCGACCGGACAGGGTAGCTACGAGCAGTACTTC
j_gene: TRBJ2-3; abundance: NA; v_gene: TRBV6-4; d_gene: TRBD2; CDR3aa: CASSDKRETDTQYF; CDR3nt: TGTGCCAGCAGTGACAAGCGGGAGACAGATACGCAGTATTTT
j_gene: TRBJ2-2; abundance: NA; v_gene: TRBV27; d_gene: NA; CDR3aa: CASSLGGAETGELFF; CDR3nt: TGTGCCAGCAGTTTAGGAGGGGCTGAAACCGGGGAGCTGTTTTTT
j_gene: TRBJ2-2; abundance: NA; v_gene: TRBV27; d_gene: NA; CDR3aa: CASRPKPGAYTGELFF; CDR3nt: TGTGCCAGCAGACCCAAACCGGGAGCTTACACCGGGGAGCTGTTTTTT
j_gene: TRBJ2-5; abundance: NA; v_gene: TRBV14; d_gene: TRBD2; CDR3aa: CASSQELAGGLETQYF; CDR3nt: TGTGCCAGCAGCCAAGAACTAGCGGGAGGGCTAGAGACCCAGTACTTC
j_gene: TRBJ1-1; abundance: NA; v_gene: TRBV4-3; d_gene: NA; CDR3aa: CASSQDSAVEAFF; CDR3nt: TGCGCCAGCAGCCAAGACTCGGCGGTCGAAGCTTTCTTT
j_gene: TRBJ2-3; abundance: NA; v_gene: TRBV30; d_gene: NA; CDR3aa: CAWSLGERTDTQYF; CDR3nt: TGTGCCTGGAGCCTCGGGGAGAGAACAGATACGCAGTATTTT
j_gene: TRBJ1-2; abundance: NA; v_gene: TRBV5-6; d_gene: NA; CDR3aa: CASSLEPARYGYTF; CDR3nt: TGTGCCAGCAGCTTGGAGCCAGCCCGCTATGGCTACACCTTC
j_gene: TRBJ2-7; abundance: NA; v_gene: TRBV30; d_gene: NA; CDR3aa: CAWRIPPSYEQYF; CDR3nt: TGTGCCTGGCGAATTCCGCCCTCCTACGAGCAGTACTTC
j_gene: TRBJ2-1; abundance: once; v_gene: TRBV7-9; d_gene: NA; CDR3aa: CASSSEGHRETYNEQFF; CDR3nt: TGTGCCAGCAGCTCCGAAGGACACAGGGAGACCTACAATGAGCAGTTCTTC
j_gene: TRBJ1-1; abundance: NA; v_gene: TRBV13; d_gene: NA; CDR3aa: CASSLRGSSNTEAFF; CDR3nt: TGTGCCAGCAGCTTAAGAGGCAGCTCGAACACTGAAGCTTTCTTT
j_gene: TRBJ2-7; abundance: NA; v_gene: TRBV5-6; d_gene: TRBD1; CDR3aa: CASSWTGSYEQYF; CDR3nt: TGTGCCAGCAGCTGGACAGGGTCCTACGAGCAGTACTTC
j_gene: TRBJ2-7; abundance: NA; v_gene: TRBV20-1; d_gene: NA; CDR3aa: CSAMLNEQYF; CDR3nt: TGCAGTGCTATGCTTAACGAGCAGTACTTC
j_gene: TRBJ1-1; abundance: NA; v_gene: TRBV15; d_gene: NA; CDR3aa: CATSRPGQNRYTEAFF; CDR3nt: TGTGCCACCAGCAGACCAGGACAAAATCGCTACACTGAAGCTTTCTTT
j_gene: TRBJ2-7; abundance: NA; v_gene: TRBV28; d_gene: NA; CDR3aa: CASTNPPYEQYF; CDR3nt: TGTGCCAGCACCAATCCCCCCTACGAGCAGTACTTC
j_gene: TRBJ2-7; abundance: NA; v_gene: TRBV6-1; d_gene: TRBD2; CDR3aa: CASSEGSGGYEQYF; CDR3nt: TGTGCCAGCAGTGAAGGCTCGGGAGGTTACGAGCAGTACTTC
j_gene: TRBJ1-1; abundance: NA; v_gene: TRBV28; d_gene: NA; CDR3aa: CASSLWGIEGWNTEAFF; CDR3nt: TGTGCCAGCAGTTTATGGGGGATTGAGGGTTGGAACACTGAAGCTTTCTTT
j_gene: TRBJ2-7; abundance: NA; v_gene: TRBV30; d_gene: NA; CDR3aa: CAWSVLGGEQYF; CDR3nt: TGTGCCTGGAGTGTACTTGGGGGCGAGCAGTACTTC
j_gene: TRBJ2-1; abundance: few; v_gene: TRBV2; d_gene: NA; CDR3aa: CASVTLEQFF; CDR3nt: TGTGCCAGCGTCACCTTGGAGCAGTTCTTC
j_gene: TRBJ1-3; abundance: few; v_gene: TRBV4-1; d_gene: NA; CDR3aa: CASWDGLSSGNTIYF; CDR3nt: TGCGCCAGCTGGGATGGCCTTAGCTCTGGAAACACCATATATTTT
j_gene: TRBJ2-3; abundance: NA; v_gene: TRBV7-2; d_gene: NA; CDR3aa: CASSLSGGYTDTQYF; CDR3nt: TGTGCCAGCAGCTTATCGGGCGGGTACACAGATACGCAGTATTTT
j_gene: TRBJ1-2; abundance: NA; v_gene: TRBV7-6; d_gene: NA; CDR3aa: CASSSSLISAGGYGYTF; CDR3nt: TGTGCCAGCAGCTCCTCCCTGATATCTGCGGGGGGCTATGGCTACACCTTC
j_gene: TRBJ2-4; abundance: NA; v_gene: TRBV13; d_gene: NA; CDR3aa: CASSFQDLGENIQYF; CDR3nt: TGTGCCAGCAGCTTTCAGGACCTGGGGGAAAACATTCAGTACTTC
j_gene: TRBJ2-7; abundance: NA; v_gene: TRBV28; d_gene: TRBD2; CDR3aa: CASSLASGRGIGYEQYF; CDR3nt: TGTGCCAGCAGTTTAGCTAGCGGGAGAGGAATTGGTTACGAGCAGTACTTC
j_gene: TRBJ2-4; abundance: NA; v_gene: TRBV11-2; d_gene: NA; CDR3aa: CASSSSSGLAKNIQYF; CDR3nt: TGTGCCAGCAGCTCTTCGTCGGGTTTGGCCAAAAACATTCAGTACTTC
j_gene: TRBJ2-1; abundance: NA; v_gene: TRBV19; d_gene: NA; CDR3aa: CASSIPPSEQFF; CDR3nt: TGTGCCAGTAGTATCCCCCCAAGTGAGCAGTTCTTC
j_gene: TRBJ2-1; abundance: once; v_gene: TRBV11-1; d_gene: NA; CDR3aa: CASSISYNEQFF; CDR3nt: TGTGCCAGCAGCATTTCCTACAATGAGCAGTTCTTC